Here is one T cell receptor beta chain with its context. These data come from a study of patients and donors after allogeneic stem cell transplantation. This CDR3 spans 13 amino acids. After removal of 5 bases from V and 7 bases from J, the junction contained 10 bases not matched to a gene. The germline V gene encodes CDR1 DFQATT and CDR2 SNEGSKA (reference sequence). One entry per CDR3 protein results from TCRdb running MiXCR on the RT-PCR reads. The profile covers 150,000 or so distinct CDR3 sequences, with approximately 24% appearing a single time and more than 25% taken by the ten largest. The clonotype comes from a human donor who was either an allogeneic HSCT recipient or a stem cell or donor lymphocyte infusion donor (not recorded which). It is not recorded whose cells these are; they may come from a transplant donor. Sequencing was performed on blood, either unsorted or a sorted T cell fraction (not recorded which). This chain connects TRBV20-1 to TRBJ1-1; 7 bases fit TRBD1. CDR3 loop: CSAGNSRGIEAFF. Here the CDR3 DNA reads TGCAGTGCTGGAAACTCCAGGGGGATTGAAGCTTTCTTT.